These 18 T cell receptor beta chains were all obtained from the same sample, sequenced in a study of blood T cells in healthy people across ages. Alongside a J-beta primer mix, a sample-barcoded 5' primer served in a second PCR lasting roughly 6 to 11 cycles. TCRdb redid the calling of the 5' RACE reads with MiXCR, one entry per CDR3 protein. This sample has about 1.4 million distinct CDR3 sequences, with 59% found just once. Sequences were obtained from blood. These receptors all stem from a man between 18 and 35 years old in good health.

V gene TRBV27 combines with J gene TRBJ2-1, with 8 bases identical to TRBD2. The CDR3 runs 15 residues. V shed 4 bases, J shed 3 bases, and the junction held 5 bases outside the gene matches. Germline loops: CDR1 MNHEY, CDR2 SMNVEV (reference sequence). The CDR3 nucleotides read TGTGCCAGCAGTTGGAGCGGGAGTTACTACAATGAGCAGTTCTTC. It yields the protein CASSWSGSYYNEQFF.

The chain uses TRBV5-1 and TRBJ1-4; no clear D gene. Germline CDR1 and CDR2: SGHRS and YFSETQ. V was shortened by 5 bases and J by 4 bases, with 12 bases between the two germline ends. The CDR3 contains 14 residues. The chain's CDR3 is CASRSLLSNEKLFF. DNA for the CDR3: TGCGCCAGCAGGAGCCTGTTGAGTAATGAAAAACTGTTTTTT.

The V gene is TRBV5-5, the J gene TRBJ2-5; D unclear. V lost 0 bases, J lost 3 bases, and 9 bases lay in between. The CDR3 is 14 residues long. Germline V gene data show CDR1 as SGHKS and CDR2 as YYEKEE (reference sequence). The CDR3 region is CASSLVPGKETQYF. The CDR3 DNA is TGTGCCAGCAGCTTGGTTCCAGGTAAAGAGACCCAGTACTTC. Together with reference TRBV5-5 and TRBJ2-5, the CDR3 gives the full variable domain: DAGVTQSPTHLIKTRGQQVTLRCSPISGHKSVSWYQQVLGQGPQFIFQYYEKEERGRGNFPDRFSARQFPNYSSELNVNALLLGDSALYLCASSLVPGKETQYFGPGTRLLVL.

This chain joins TRBV5-8 and TRBJ2-1; TRBD2 aligns across 7 bases. This CDR3 contains 12 residues. The germline gives CDR1 SGHTS, CDR2 YDEGEE. V was clipped by 2 bases and J by 10 bases; unmatched bases: 3. The CDR3 DNA reads TGTGCCAGCAGCTTCCCAGCGGGGGAGCAGTTCTTC. Its protein is CASSFPAGEQFF.

Regarding this clonotype: One junction end does not reproduce the germline sequence, and a read error may be involved. The chain is built from TRBV29-1 and TRBJ2-1; D is possibly TRBD2 (6 bases). This CDR3 region has 17 residues. CDR1 is SQVTM and CDR2 is ANQGSEA in the germline V gene. The CDR3 spells CSVEGHGGASSYSEQFF. CDR3 DNA sequence: TGCAGCGTTGAAGGGCATGGAGGGGCAAGCTCCTACAGTGAGCAGTTCTTC.

This clonotype turned up a few times. The chain links TRBV6-5 to TRBJ2-1; D call uncertain. CDR3 length: 14 residues. The V gene's germline CDR1 is MNHEY and CDR2 SVGAGI. Between the trimmed V and J ends, which lost 2 bases and 7 bases, there was a span of 12 bases. The CDR3 reads CASSYPSGSNEQFF. The CDR3 DNA follows: TGTGCCAGCAGTTACCCCAGTGGGTCGAATGAGCAGTTCTTC.

This clonotype came up a few times. The chain recombines TRBV7-2 with TRBJ2-5, with D perhaps matching TRBD2 (6 bases). V was trimmed by 1 base and J by 2 bases, leaving 11 bases between them. CDR1 and CDR2 from the germline V gene are SGHTA and FQGNSA. The CDR3 contains 15 residues. The CDR3 DNA reads as TGTGCCAGCAGCTTAGGCCCGACTAGACAAGAGACCCAGTACTTC. It is translated as CASSLGPTRQETQYF.

This clonotype was recorded once. The J gene is TRBJ2-4, the V gene TRBV5-5; maybe TRBD1 (7 bases). The end of the DNA aligns better with TRBJ2-7, so the J call may be wrong. Germline assignment: CDR1 SGHKS and CDR2 YYEKEE (reference sequence). The CDR3 is made up of 17 amino acids. Written as DNA, the CDR3 is TGTGCCAGCAGCGGGCGGGACAGATCACTTGGCGCCTACGAGCAGTACTTC. Its translation: CASSGRDRSLGAYEQYF.

This clonotype was seen a handful of times. The chain combines TRBV27 with TRBJ1-4; D may be TRBD1 (5 bases). Trimming took off 6 bases at V and 5 bases at J, with 13 bases between the two ends. The CDR3 covers 14 residues. Germline assignment: CDR1 MNHEY and CDR2 SMNVEV (reference sequence). The DNA for the CDR3 is TGTGCCAGCAGCCCGGGGCAGCCAAATGAAAAACTGTTTTTT. Translating gives CASSPGQPNEKLFF.

The J gene is TRBJ1-6, the V gene TRBV6-1, with D perhaps TRBD1 (5 bases). Germline CDR1 MNHNS, CDR2 SASEGT. Trimming took 4 bases from V and 2 from J, leaving 9 bases between them. CDR3 length equals 15 residues. The CDR3 spells CASSAGLTYNSPLHF. CDR3 DNA sequence: TGTGCCAGCAGTGCAGGGTTGACCTATAATTCACCCCTCCACTTT.

This clonotype was picked up a small number of times. V is TRBV4-2 and J is TRBJ2-1; 7 nucleotides match TRBD1. From germline, CDR1 is LGHNA and CDR2 YNFKEQ. V gave up 2 bases and J gave up 6 bases; unmatched junction bases: 7. There are 15 residues in the CDR3. CDR3 coding DNA: TGTGCCAGCAGCCAAATCGCGACAGGGTCCAATGAGCAGTTCTTC. Translation: CASSQIATGSNEQFF.

The chain recombines TRBV29-1 with TRBJ2-3; D unresolved. The CDR3 loop spans 11 amino acids. Germline V CDR1 and CDR2: SQVTM, ANQGSEA. Trimming pared 7 bases from V and 7 bases from J, leaving 12 bases between. The CDR3 here is CSGVPEHTQYF. The DNA of the CDR3 is TGCAGCGGTGTCCCAGAACATACGCAGTATTTT.

A few counts support this clonotype. The chain combines TRBV11-2 with TRBJ2-3; TRBD2 is a possible D gene (6 bases). V lost 3 bases and J 2 bases, leaving 12 bases between the germline ends. Germline V gene data show CDR1 as SGHAT and CDR2 as FQNNGV. This CDR3 region has 15 residues. The CDR3 protein is CASSFLPGDTDTQYF. The DNA of the CDR3 is TGTGCCAGCAGCTTCTTACCGGGAGACACAGATACGCAGTATTTT.

This clonotype was seen a few times. CDR3 sequence reads: CASSEGLLYNEQFF. CDR3 in DNA: TGCGCCAGCAGCGAGGGACTCCTCTACAATGAGCAGTTCTTC. The chain uses TRBV5-1 and TRBJ2-1; a possible D gene is TRBD2 (6 bases). The CDR3 covers 14 residues. The germline V gene has CDR1 SGHRS and CDR2 YFSETQ. V gave up 4 bases and J gave up 3 bases, with 11 bases separating them.

The V gene is TRBV7-9, the J gene TRBJ2-7; either TRBD1 or TRBD2 may supply D (6 bases each). The CDR3 is 17 amino acids. Per the germline V gene, CDR1 is SEHNR and CDR2 is FQNEAQ (reference sequence). V lost 4 bases to trimming and J lost 2 bases, with 21 bases between them. In DNA form, the CDR3 reads TGTGCCAGCAGCTCAATAGCGCTACAGGGAGGAGCCTACGAGCAGTACTTC. Protein: CASSSIALQGGAYEQYF.

The chain couples TRBV13 to TRBJ1-2, with TRBD1 matching over 7 bases. This CDR3 spans 15 amino acids. Germline V CDR1 and CDR2: PRHDT, FYEKMQ (reference sequence). J lost 6 bases, V lost 5 bases, and 12 bases had no gene match. The CDR3 sequence: CASSPRTGTPHGYTF. The CDR3 nucleotides are TGTGCCAGCAGCCCCAGGACAGGCACGCCCCATGGCTACACCTTC.

In its sample, this clonotype was seen a few times. The rearrangement uses TRBV27 and TRBJ2-1; no clear D. Per the germline V gene, CDR1 is MNHEY and CDR2 is SMNVEV (reference sequence). The V end was cut by 4 bases, the J end by 0 bases, with 10 bases between. CDR3 length equals 15 residues. This CDR3 reads CASSSLGSSYNEQFF. CDR3 DNA: TGTGCCAGCAGTTCCCTAGGAAGCTCCTACAATGAGCAGTTCTTC.

This chain links TRBV29-1 with TRBJ2-4; no clear D. The end of the DNA is better explained by TRBJ2-7, so the J call may be wrong. The CDR3 has 14 residues. The germline gives CDR1 SQVTM, CDR2 ANQGSEA. CDR3 region: CSVEERRYFREQYF. CDR3 nucleotide sequence: TGCAGCGTTGAAGAACGCAGGTACTTTCGCGAGCAGTACTTC.